This T cell receptor (beta chain) was recovered during a study of CXCR3-negative and CXCR3-positive naive CD8 T cells. Whole-study results and caveats: Memory cells diverged, while naive CXCR3-positive and CXCR3-negative cells had similar TRBV-TRBJ usage. Comparison of naive cells showed more hydrophobic TRB CDR3s in CXCR3-positive than in CXCR3-negative naive cells.

With UMI labels, 5' RACE was used to prepare the TRB cDNA libraries. TCRdb reanalyzed the 5' RACE reads and collapses them to one entry per CDR3 protein, without DNA. There are about 41,000 distinct CDR3 sequences in the sample, with 1.5% to 2% held by the top ten. About this clonotype itself: The antigen remains unidentified.

The CDR3 has 14 amino acids. The germline V gene encodes CDR1 PRHDT and CDR2 FYEKMQ (reference sequence). The clonotype comes from a human donor in good health. Some clones in this sample may be carry-over from other donors' samples. The genes are TRBV13 and TRBJ2-3; TCRdb gives TRBD2 as the D gene, but with no DNA this cannot be confirmed. Sequenced sample: naive CXCR3- CD8+ T cells from blood. Subset in this sample: CD45RO-CCR7+CD27+CD95- naive CD8+ T cells lacking CXCR3 (TNR3-). The CDR3 loop reads CASSGGLATDTQYF.